The 6 T cell receptor beta chains below all came from one sample that was sequenced in a study of cytomegalovirus exposure and HLA in healthy donors. Profiling relied on immunoSEQ multiplex PCR, and the TCRdb table lists in-frame clones only, not all of them. The profile shows just over 20,000 clones, 95% to 97% of them singletons. The specimen sequenced was PBMCs. Receptors were obtained from a young man in good health and CMV-seropositive.

The rearrangement joins TRBV27 to TRBJ1-1; tentatively, D is TRBD1 (6 bases). The germline gives CDR1 MNHEY, CDR2 SMNVEV (reference sequence). Trimming removed 3 bases at V and 1 base at J, with 12 bases between. The CDR3 loop spans 15 amino acids. DNA of the CDR3: TGTGCCAGCAGTTTCTCCCTACAGGGGAACACTGAAGCTTTCTTT. Protein product: CASSFSLQGNTEAFF.

The J gene is TRBJ1-2, the V gene TRBV19; no clear D. This CDR3 is 13 amino acids long. CDR1 LNHDA and CDR2 SQIVND come from the germline V gene (reference sequence). V gave up 1 base and J gave up 4 bases, with 7 bases separating them. CDR3 nucleotides: TGTGCCAGTAGTATAGGACACCGCTATGGCTACACCTTC. This sequence encodes CASSIGHRYGYTF.

V is TRBV27 and J is TRBJ2-5, with 9 bases that match TRBD2. Trimming at V came to 3 bases and at J to 5 bases, leaving 10 bases not matched to a gene. Germline values: CDR1 MNHEY, CDR2 SMNVEV (reference sequence). This CDR3 is built from 16 residues. CDR3 in amino acids: CASSFSGRVARETQYF. The CDR3 DNA reads TGTGCCAGCAGTTTTAGCGGGAGAGTTGCTAGGGAGACCCAGTACTTC.

The chain links TRBV6-4 to TRBJ2-1; D unresolved. The CDR3 sequence is 15 residues long. Looked up from germline, CDR1 is MRHNA and CDR2 is SNTAGT. Trimming removed 6 bases from V and 0 bases from J, with 12 bases in between. The chain's CDR3 is CASSLGSSSYNEQFF. The CDR3 DNA sequence: TGTGCCAGCAGCCTGGGCTCCAGCTCCTACAATGAGCAGTTCTTC.

This clone was seen only a few times. V usage is TRBV11-3 and J usage is TRBJ2-7, with 8 bases lining up with TRBD2. The CDR3 contains 16 residues. Germline CDR1 SGHNT, CDR2 YENEEA. Losses at the gene ends were 0 bases for V and 5 bases for J; bases not matched to a gene: 9. The CDR3 loop is CASSLDGREGDNEQYF. In nucleotides, the CDR3 is TGTGCCAGCAGCTTAGATGGTCGGGAGGGCGACAACGAGCAGTACTTC.

The chain recombines TRBV19 with TRBJ2-1; D perhaps matches TRBD1 (6 bases). Between the trimmed V and J ends, which lost 6 bases and 2 bases, there was a span of 8 bases. The CDR3 totals 13 residues. Germline-derived CDR1 and CDR2 are LNHDA and SQIVND (reference sequence). CDR3 amino acids: CASSGTPYNEQFF. The CDR3 region has the DNA TGTGCCAGTAGCGGGACACCCTACAATGAGCAGTTCTTC.